This entry features one TCR beta chain sequence. Its target antigen remains unknown. No much larger clone is present one base from it, and per-base qualities are unavailable. The method behind the library was RT-PCR. For sequencing, an Illumina HiSeq 2500 was employed. TCRdb ran its own pipeline on the public reads, namely fastp trimming at Q25 and MiXCR clone calling, and kept in-frame beta chains. Records with the same CDR3 protein are collapsed into one entry carrying the most frequent genes and DNA. This sample gives a few hundred thousand distinct CDR3 sequences in total; 22% of them show up just once. About a tenth of the sample rests with the top ten. This entry is derived from a study of response to subunit inactivated influenza vaccine (dated by TCRdb to between 2017 and 2018). With regard to the full study: The study used deep quantitative T cell receptor repertoire profiling to track responses to a trivalent subunit inactivated influenza vaccine.

The paper as a whole reports these results and caveats: The authors proposed that each seasonal influenza vaccination may bring in only a limited number of new T cells.

Here the sequenced sample was PBMCs from blood, taken approximately 20 months after vaccination. The sequence came from a man aged 50 to 69 who received an inactivated influenza vaccine. Donor details come from another sample of the same person, matched by shared clones.

The CDR3: CSVVSRGSDYGYTF. The bases read TGCAGCGTTGTGTCCCGGGGGAGCGACTATGGCTACACCTTC. Here the chain combines TRBV29-1 and TRBJ1-2; a tentative D call is TRBD1 (5 bases match). The germline V gene supplies CDR1 SQVTM and CDR2 ANQGSEA. Between the V and J ends, shortened by 4 bases and 3 bases respectively, the junction contains 15 bases. The CDR3 contains 14 residues, cysteine and phenylalanine counted. The entry retains the CDR3 DNA only, 42 bases that are in frame from base 1.